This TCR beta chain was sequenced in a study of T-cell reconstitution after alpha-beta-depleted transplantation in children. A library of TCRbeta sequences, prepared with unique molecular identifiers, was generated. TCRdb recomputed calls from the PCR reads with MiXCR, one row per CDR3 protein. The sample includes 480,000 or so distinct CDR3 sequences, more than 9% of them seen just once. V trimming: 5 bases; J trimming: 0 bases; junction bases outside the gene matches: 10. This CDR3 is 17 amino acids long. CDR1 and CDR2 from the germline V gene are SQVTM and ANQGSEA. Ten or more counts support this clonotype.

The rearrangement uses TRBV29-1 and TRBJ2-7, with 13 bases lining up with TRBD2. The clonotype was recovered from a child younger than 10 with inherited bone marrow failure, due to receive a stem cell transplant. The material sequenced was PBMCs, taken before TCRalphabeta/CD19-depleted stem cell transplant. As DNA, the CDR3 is TGCAGCGTTCGCGGACTAGCGGGAGTCTCCCCCTCCTACGAGCAGTACTTC. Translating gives CSVRGLAGVSPSYEQYF.